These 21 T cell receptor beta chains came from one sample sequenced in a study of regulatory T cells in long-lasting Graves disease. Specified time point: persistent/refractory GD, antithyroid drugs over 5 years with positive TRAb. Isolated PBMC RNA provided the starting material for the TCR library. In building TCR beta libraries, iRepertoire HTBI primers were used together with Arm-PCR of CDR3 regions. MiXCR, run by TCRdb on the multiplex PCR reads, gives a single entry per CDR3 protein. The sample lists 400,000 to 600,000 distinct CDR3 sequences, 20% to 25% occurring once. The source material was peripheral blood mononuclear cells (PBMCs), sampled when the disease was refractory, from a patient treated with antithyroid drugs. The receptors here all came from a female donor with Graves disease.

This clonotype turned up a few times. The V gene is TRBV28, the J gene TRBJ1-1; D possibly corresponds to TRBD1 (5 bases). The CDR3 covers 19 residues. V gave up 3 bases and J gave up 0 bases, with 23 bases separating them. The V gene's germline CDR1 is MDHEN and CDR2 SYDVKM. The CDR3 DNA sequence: TGTGCCAGCAGTTTCCTCGCAACGGGGGGACTCTCTATGAACACTGAAGCTTTCTTT. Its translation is CASSFLATGGLSMNTEAFF.

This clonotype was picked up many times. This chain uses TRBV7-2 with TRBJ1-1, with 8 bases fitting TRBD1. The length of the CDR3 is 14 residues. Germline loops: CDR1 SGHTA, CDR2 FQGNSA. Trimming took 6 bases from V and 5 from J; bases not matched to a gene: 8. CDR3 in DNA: TGTGCCAGCAGACAGGACAGGGTGGAGACTGAAGCTTTCTTT. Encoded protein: CASRQDRVETEAFF.

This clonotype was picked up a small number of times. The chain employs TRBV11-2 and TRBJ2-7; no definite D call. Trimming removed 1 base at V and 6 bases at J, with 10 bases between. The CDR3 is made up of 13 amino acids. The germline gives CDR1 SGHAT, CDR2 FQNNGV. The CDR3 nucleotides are TGTGCCAGCAGCTTAGGGCGGTATGGCGAGCAGTACTTC. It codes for CASSLGRYGEQYF. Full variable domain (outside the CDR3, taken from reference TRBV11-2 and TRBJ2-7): EAGVAQSPRYKIIEKRQSVAFWCNPISGHATLYWYQQILGQGPKLLIQFQNNGVVDDSQLPKDRFSAERLKGVDSTLKIQPAKLEDSAVYLCASSLGRYGEQYFGPGTRLTVT.

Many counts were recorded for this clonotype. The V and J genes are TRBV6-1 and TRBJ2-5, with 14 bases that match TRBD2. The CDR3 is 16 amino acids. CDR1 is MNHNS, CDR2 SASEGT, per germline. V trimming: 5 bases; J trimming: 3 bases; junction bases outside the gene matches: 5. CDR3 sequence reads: CASSPRTSGGKETQYF. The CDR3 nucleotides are TGTGCCAGCAGTCCCAGGACTAGCGGGGGGAAAGAGACCCAGTACTTC.

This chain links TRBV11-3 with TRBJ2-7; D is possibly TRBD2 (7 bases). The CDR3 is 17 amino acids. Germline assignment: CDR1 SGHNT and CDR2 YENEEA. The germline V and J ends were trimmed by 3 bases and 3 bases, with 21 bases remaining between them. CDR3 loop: CASSLGWEGGRNYEQYF. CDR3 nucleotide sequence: TGTGCCAGCAGCTTGGGGTGGGAGGGGGGAAGAAACTACGAGCAGTACTTC.

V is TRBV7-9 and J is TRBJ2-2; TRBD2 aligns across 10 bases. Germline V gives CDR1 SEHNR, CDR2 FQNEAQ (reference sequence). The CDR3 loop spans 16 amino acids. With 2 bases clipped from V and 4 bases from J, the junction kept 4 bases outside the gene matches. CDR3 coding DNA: TGTGCCAGCAGCTTATTAGCGGGAGGTTTCACCGGGGAGCTGTTTTTT. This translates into CASSLLAGGFTGELFF.

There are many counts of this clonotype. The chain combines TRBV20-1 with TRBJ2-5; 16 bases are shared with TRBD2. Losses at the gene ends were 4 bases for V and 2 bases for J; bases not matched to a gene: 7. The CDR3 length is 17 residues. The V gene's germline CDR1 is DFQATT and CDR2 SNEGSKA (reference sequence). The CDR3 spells CSATTGLAGGWQETQYF. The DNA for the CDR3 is TGCAGTGCTACCACGGGACTAGCGGGGGGGTGGCAAGAGACCCAGTACTTC.

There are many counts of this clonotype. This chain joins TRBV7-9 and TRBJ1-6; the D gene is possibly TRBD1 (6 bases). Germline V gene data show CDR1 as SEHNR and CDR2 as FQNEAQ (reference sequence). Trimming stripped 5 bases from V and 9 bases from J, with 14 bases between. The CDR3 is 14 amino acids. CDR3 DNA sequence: TGTGCCAGCAGCATAGATACAGGGAGTTCACCCCTCCACTTT. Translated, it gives CASSIDTGSSPLHF.

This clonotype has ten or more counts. The CDR3 nucleotides are TGCAGTGCTCACGATGGACTAGCGGGGGTCCAAGAGACCCAGTACTTC. Residues: CSAHDGLAGVQETQYF. V usage is TRBV20-1 and J usage is TRBJ2-5; 13 bases are a match to TRBD2. With 5 bases clipped from V and 1 base from J, the junction kept 7 bases outside the gene matches. Per the germline V gene, CDR1 is DFQATT and CDR2 is SNEGSKA (reference sequence). The length of the CDR3 is 16 residues.

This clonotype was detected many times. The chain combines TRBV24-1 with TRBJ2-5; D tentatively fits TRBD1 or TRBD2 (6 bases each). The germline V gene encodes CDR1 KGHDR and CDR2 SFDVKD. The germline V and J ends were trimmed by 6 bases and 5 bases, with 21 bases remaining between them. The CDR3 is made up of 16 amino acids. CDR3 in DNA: TGTGCCACCAGTAGTCCTATGGAGGGGGTGGGTGAGACCCAGTACTTC. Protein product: CATSSPMEGVGETQYF.

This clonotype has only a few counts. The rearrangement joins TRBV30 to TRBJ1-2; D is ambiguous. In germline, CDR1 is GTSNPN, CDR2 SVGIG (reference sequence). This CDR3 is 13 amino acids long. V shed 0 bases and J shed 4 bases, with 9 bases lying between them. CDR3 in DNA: TGTGCCTGGAGTGTAAAGTCAGGCTATGGCTACACCTTC. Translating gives CAWSVKSGYGYTF.

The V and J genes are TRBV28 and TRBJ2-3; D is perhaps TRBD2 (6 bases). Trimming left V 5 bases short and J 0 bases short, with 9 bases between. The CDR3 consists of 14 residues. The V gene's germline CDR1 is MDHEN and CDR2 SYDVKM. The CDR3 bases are TGTGCCAGCAGTATCGCGGGGAGCACAGATACGCAGTATTTT. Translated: CASSIAGSTDTQYF.

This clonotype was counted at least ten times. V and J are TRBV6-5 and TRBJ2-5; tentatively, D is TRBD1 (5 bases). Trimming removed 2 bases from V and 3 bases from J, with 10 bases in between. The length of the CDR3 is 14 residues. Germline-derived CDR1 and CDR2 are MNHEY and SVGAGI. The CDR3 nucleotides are TGTGCCAGCAGTTACGGGCGCAGGGAAGAGACCCAGTACTTC. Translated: CASSYGRREETQYF.

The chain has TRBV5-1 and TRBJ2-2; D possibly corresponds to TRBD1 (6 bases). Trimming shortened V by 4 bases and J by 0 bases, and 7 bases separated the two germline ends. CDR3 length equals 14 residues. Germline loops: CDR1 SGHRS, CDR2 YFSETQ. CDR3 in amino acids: CASSRTANTGELFF. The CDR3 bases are TGCGCCAGCAGCAGGACAGCGAACACCGGGGAGCTGTTTTTT.

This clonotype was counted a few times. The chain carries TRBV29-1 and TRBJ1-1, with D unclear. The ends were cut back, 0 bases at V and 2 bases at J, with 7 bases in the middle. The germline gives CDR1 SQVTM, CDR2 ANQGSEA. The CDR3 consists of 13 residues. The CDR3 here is CSVEDRVNTEAFF. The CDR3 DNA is TGCAGCGTTGAAGATCGGGTAAACACTGAAGCTTTCTTT.

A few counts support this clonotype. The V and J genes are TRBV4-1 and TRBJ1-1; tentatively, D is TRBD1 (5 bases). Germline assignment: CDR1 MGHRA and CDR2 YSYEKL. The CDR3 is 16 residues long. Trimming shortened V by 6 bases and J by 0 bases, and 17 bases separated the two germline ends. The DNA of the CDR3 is TGCGCCAGCAGTCGGACACCAGAATCCATGAACACTGAAGCTTTCTTT. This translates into CASSRTPESMNTEAFF.

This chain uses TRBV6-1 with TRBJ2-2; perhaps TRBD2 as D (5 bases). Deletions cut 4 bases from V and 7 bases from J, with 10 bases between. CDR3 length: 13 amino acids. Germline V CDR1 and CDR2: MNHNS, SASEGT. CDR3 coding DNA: TGTGCCAGCAGTGCTCTCCGGGGCGGGGAGCTGTTTTTT. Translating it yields CASSALRGGELFF.

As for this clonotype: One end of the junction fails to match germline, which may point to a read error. CDR3 residues: CAGTSVGETQYF. CDR3 DNA: TGCGCCGGCACCTCGGTGGGTGAGACCCAGTACTTC. The chain employs TRBV7-9 and TRBJ2-5; D call uncertain. The CDR3 has 12 amino acids. Germline CDR1 reads SEHNR; CDR2 reads FQNEAQ (reference sequence).

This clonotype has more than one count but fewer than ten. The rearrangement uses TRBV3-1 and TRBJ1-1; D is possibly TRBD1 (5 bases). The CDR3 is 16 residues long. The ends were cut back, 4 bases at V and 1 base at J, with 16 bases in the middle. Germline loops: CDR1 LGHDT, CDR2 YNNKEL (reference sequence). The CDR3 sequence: CASSPGTGPANTEAFF. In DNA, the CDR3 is TGTGCCAGCAGCCCTGGAACGGGACCAGCGAACACTGAAGCTTTCTTT.

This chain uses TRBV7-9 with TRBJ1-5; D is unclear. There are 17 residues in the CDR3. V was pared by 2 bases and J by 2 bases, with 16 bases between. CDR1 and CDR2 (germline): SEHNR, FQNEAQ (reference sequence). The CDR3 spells CASSLKPRPGGNQPQHF. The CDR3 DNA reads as TGTGCCAGCAGCTTAAAGCCGCGACCGGGAGGCAATCAGCCCCAGCATTTT.

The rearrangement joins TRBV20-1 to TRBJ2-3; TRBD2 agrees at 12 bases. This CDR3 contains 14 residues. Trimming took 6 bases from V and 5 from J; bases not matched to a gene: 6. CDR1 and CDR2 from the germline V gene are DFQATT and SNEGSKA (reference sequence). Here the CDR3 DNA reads TGCAGTGCAGTGACTAGCGGGGGACAAGATACGCAGTATTTT. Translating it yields CSAVTSGGQDTQYF.